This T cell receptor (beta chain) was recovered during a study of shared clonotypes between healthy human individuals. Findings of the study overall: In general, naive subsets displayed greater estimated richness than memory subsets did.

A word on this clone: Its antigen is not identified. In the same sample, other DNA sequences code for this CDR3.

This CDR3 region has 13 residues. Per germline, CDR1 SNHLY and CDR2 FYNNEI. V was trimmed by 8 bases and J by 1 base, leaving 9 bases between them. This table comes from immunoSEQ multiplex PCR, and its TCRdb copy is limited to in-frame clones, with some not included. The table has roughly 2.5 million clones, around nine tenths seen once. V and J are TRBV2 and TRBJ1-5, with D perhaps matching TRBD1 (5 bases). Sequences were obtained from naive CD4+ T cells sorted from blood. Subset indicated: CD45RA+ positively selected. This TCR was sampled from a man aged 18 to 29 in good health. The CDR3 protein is CASLRDSNQPQHF. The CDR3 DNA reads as TGTGCCAGCCTCCGGGACAGCAATCAGCCCCAGCATTTT.